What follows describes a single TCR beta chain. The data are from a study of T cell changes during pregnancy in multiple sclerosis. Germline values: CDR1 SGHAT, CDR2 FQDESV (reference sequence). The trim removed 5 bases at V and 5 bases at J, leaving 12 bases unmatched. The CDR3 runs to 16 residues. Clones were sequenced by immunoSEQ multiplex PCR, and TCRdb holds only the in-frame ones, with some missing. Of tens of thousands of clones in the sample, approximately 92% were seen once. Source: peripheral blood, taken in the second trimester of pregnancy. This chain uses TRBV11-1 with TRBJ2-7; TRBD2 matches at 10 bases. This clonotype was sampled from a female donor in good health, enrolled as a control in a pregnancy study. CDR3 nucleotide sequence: TGTGCCAGCAGCCAAAGGAGCGGGGGGGCCGTCGACGAGCAGTACTTC. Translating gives CASSQRSGGAVDEQYF.